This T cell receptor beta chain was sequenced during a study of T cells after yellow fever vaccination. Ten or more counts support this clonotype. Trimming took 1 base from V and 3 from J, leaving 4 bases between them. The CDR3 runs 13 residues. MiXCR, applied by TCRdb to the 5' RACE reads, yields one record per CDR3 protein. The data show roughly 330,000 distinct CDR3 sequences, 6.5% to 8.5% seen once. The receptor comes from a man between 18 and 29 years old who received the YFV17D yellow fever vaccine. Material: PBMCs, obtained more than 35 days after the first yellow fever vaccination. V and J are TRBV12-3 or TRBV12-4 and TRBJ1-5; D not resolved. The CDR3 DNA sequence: TGTGCCAGCAGTTTAGACCCCAATCAGCCCCAGCATTTT. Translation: CASSLDPNQPQHF.